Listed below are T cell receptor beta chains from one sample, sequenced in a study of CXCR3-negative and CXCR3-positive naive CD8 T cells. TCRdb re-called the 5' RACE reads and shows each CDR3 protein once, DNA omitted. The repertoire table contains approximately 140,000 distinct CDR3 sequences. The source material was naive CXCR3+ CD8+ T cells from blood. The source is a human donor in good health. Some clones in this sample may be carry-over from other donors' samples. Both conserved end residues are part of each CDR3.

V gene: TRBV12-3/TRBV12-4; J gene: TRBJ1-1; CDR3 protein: CASSLTGGGSEAFF
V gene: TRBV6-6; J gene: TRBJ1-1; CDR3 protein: CASSYSGTYAEAFF
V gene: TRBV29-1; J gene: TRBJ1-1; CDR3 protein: CSAAPGRLNTEAFF
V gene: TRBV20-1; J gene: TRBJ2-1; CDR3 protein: CSARDLFAGATQDEQFF
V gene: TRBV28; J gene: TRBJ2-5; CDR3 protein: CASSQTGYGETQYF
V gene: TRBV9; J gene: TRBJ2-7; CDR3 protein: CASSVGGSSYEQYF
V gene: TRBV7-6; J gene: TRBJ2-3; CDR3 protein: CASSLGGGTADTQYF
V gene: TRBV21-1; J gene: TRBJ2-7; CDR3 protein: CASGRSYTSSYEQYF
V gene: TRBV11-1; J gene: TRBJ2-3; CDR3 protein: CASSFNGDSPPTDTQYF
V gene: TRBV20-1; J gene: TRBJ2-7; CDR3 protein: CSAQTGGSYEQYF
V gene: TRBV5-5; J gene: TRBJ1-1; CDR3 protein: CASSPGQGVMNTEAFF
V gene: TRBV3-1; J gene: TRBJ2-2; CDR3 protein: CASSQGLAGVELFF
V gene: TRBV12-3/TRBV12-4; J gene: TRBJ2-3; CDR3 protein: CASSLENGADTQYF
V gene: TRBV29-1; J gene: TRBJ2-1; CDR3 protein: CSVGREAIYNEQFF
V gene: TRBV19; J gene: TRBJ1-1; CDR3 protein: CASSLMLNTEAFF
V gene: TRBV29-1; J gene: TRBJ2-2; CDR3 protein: CSVVGLAGGQNTGELFF
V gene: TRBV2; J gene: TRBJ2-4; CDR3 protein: CASSGDRGRNIQYF
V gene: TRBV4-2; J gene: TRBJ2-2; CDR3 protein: CASSQERPIHANTGELFF
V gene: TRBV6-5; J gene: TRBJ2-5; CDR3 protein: CASSDGLSEETQYF
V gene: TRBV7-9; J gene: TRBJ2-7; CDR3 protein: CASSLGELAGPGNEQYF